What follows are 17 T cell receptor beta chains derived from one specimen sequenced in a study of cytomegalovirus exposure and HLA in healthy donors. The method was immunoSEQ multiplex PCR; TCRdb's version includes in-frame clones alone and lacks a portion of them. The sample carries over 150,000 clones, approximately 86% recorded once. Material for sequencing was PBMCs. The origin of the receptors is a woman in her late teens or twenties in good health and CMV-seronegative.

The table lists this clone with a few counts. The chain recombines TRBV15 with TRBJ2-1; 7 nucleotides match TRBD2. Germline values: CDR1 LNHNV, CDR2 YYDKDF (reference sequence). The length of the CDR3 is 14 residues. J gave up 5 bases and V 0 bases, and 1 base lay outside the gene matches. The CDR3 DNA reads as TGTGCCACCAGCAGAGATCTAGCGGACAATGAGCAGTTCTTC. It specifies CATSRDLADNEQFF.

This sequence joins TRBV18 and TRBJ2-7, with D possibly TRBD1 on 7 matching bases. Trimming stripped 1 base from V and 0 bases from J, with 19 bases between. Germline V gene sequence: CDR1 KGHSH, CDR2 LQKENI. The CDR3 runs 18 residues. The CDR3 DNA is TGTGCCAGCTCACCACGAGTCAGGAGGGGGCAGAGCTCCTACGAGCAGTACTTC. This codes for CASSPRVRRGQSSYEQYF.

V usage is TRBV15 and J usage is TRBJ2-5, with D possibly TRBD1 on 5 matching bases. Germline V gene sequence: CDR1 LNHNV, CDR2 YYDKDF (reference sequence). V lost 5 bases, J lost 5 bases, and 15 bases lay in between. The CDR3 totals 14 residues. In DNA, the CDR3 is TGTGCCACCAGCCGTCCAGGGCCAGGGGAGACCCAGTACTTC. Translated, it gives CATSRPGPGETQYF.

This chain uses TRBV9 with TRBJ2-2; 7 bases are a match to TRBD1. J gave up 5 bases and V 0 bases, and 4 bases lay outside the gene matches. The CDR3 consists of 15 residues. In germline, CDR1 is SGDLS, CDR2 YYNGEE. Written as DNA, the CDR3 is TGTGCCAGCAGCGTAGACAGGGGTCGTACCGGGGAGCTGTTTTTT. This encodes CASSVDRGRTGELFF.

The chain carries TRBV4-1 and TRBJ2-7, with TRBD1 matching over 7 bases. The CDR3 consists of 12 residues. Trimming cost V 6 bases and J 6 bases; bases outside gene matches: 5. The germline CDR1 and CDR2 sequences are MGHRA and YSYEKL. The CDR3 DNA reads as TGCGCCAGCAGTTCTACAGGGGCCGAGCAGTACTTC. It codes for CASSSTGAEQYF.

The chain joins TRBV7-2 to TRBJ2-7; 11 bases agree with TRBD2. Unmatched junction bases numbered 9, after V lost 0 bases and J lost 2 bases. Germline CDR1 and CDR2: SGHTA and FQGNSA. The CDR3 is 18 amino acids. The CDR3 nucleotides read TGTGCCAGCAGCTTAGCTAGCGGGAGGGCCCGCTCTACCTACGAGCAGTACTTC. Amino acid sequence: CASSLASGRARSTYEQYF.

The chain links TRBV5-6 to TRBJ1-5; D call uncertain. The CDR3 spans 14 residues. Trimming cost V 0 bases and J 0 bases, with 4 bases left between them. Germline values: CDR1 SGHDT, CDR2 YYEEEE. This chain's CDR3 is CASSLASSNQPQHF. The CDR3 bases are TGTGCCAGCAGCTTGGCATCTAGCAATCAGCCCCAGCATTTT.

The genes are TRBV10-3 and TRBJ2-6; the match to TRBD2 covers 7 bases. This CDR3 comprises 18 residues. In germline, CDR1 is ENHRY, CDR2 SYGVKD. V dropped 3 bases and J dropped 2; count of bases not matched to a gene: 10. Written as DNA, the CDR3 is TGTGCCATCAGTGACCCGAGGGAGGGGACTACTGGGGCCAACGTCCTGACTTTC. Translating it yields CAISDPREGTTGANVLTF.

J is TRBJ1-2 and V is TRBV9, with TRBD1 matching over 7 bases. With V trimmed by 4 bases and J by 8 bases, 20 bases remained unmatched. The germline V gene encodes CDR1 SGDLS and CDR2 YYNGEE. This CDR3 is 17 amino acids long. DNA for the CDR3: TGTGCCAGCAGCCGAGATGGGGGCGACAGGGAGAATCGGGGCTACACCTTC. Protein: CASSRDGGDRENRGYTF. The full variable domain, in which reference TRBV9 and TRBJ1-2 provide the parts outside the CDR3, is DSGVTQTPKHLITATGQRVTLRCSPRSGDLSVYWYQQSLDQGLQFLIQYYNGEERAKGNILERFSAQQFPDLHSELNLSSLELGDSALYFCASSRDGGDRENRGYTFGSGTRLTVV.

The chain is built from TRBV5-1 and TRBJ1-4; TRBD1 matches 8 bases. The CDR3 is made up of 14 amino acids. The V segment lost 4 bases and the J segment 4 bases; nucleotides outside the gene matches: 3. Germline CDR1 and CDR2: SGHRS and YFSETQ. The CDR3 spells CASSGGQGNEKLFF. As DNA, the CDR3 is TGCGCCAGCAGCGGTGGACAGGGTAATGAAAAACTGTTTTTT.

The rearrangement uses TRBV18 and TRBJ1-3, with TRBD1 identical over 9 bases. The CDR3 loop spans 18 amino acids. With V trimmed by 3 bases and J by 0 bases, 9 bases remained unmatched. The V gene's germline CDR1 is KGHSH and CDR2 LQKENI. CDR3 nucleotide sequence: TGTGCCAGCTCACCCACCCGGGACAGGGCTAGCTCTGGAAACACCATATATTTT. It specifies CASSPTRDRASSGNTIYF.

This clone was observed a handful of times. The V and J genes are TRBV28 and TRBJ2-5; D unclear. The CDR3 totals 12 residues. The germline V and J ends were trimmed by 5 bases and 6 bases, with 10 bases remaining between them. Looked up from germline, CDR1 is MDHEN and CDR2 is SYDVKM. The CDR3 loop reads CASSISVKTQYF. The DNA of the CDR3 is TGTGCCAGCAGTATCTCAGTGAAGACCCAGTACTTC.

This clone has just one count. The chain combines TRBV7-8 with TRBJ1-2; D remains ambiguous. V was pared by 2 bases and J by 6 bases, with 13 bases between. Per germline, CDR1 SGHVS and CDR2 FQNEAQ. The CDR3 has 14 residues. The CDR3, as DNA: TGTGCCAGCAGCTTAAGAATCCCGGTAGATGGCTACACCTTC. This translates into CASSLRIPVDGYTF.

This clone was detected only once. The chain carries TRBV9 and TRBJ1-2; a possible D gene is TRBD1 (6 bases). This CDR3 has 13 residues. Germline values: CDR1 SGDLS, CDR2 YYNGEE. V shed 3 bases and J shed 4 bases, with 10 bases lying between them. The CDR3 nucleotides read TGTGCCAGCAGCGGCCTAGGGGGCTATGGCTACACCTTC. Translation gives CASSGLGGYGYTF.

The chain recombines TRBV7-9 with TRBJ2-1, with D unclear. Trimming left V 1 base short and J 7 bases short, with 8 bases between. The CDR3 spans 13 residues. The germline V gene has CDR1 SEHNR and CDR2 FQNEAQ (reference sequence). The CDR3 is CASSLGVKNEQFF. The CDR3 DNA reads as TGTGCCAGCAGCTTAGGCGTAAAAAATGAGCAGTTCTTC.

This chain uses TRBV2 with TRBJ1-2, with D perhaps matching TRBD1 (6 bases). V was shortened by 5 bases and J by 1 base, with 11 bases between the two germline ends. The CDR3 is 14 residues long. Germline V gives CDR1 SNHLY, CDR2 FYNNEI. The CDR3 loop reads CASSYGQHNYGYTF. CDR3 DNA sequence: TGTGCCAGCAGTTATGGACAGCATAACTATGGCTACACCTTC.

This clone was seen more than once but under ten times. The V gene is TRBV6-6, the J gene TRBJ1-2, with 7 nucleotides matching TRBD1. Losses at the gene ends were 6 bases for V and 6 bases for J; bases not matched to a gene: 7. The CDR3 spans 13 residues. Looked up from germline, CDR1 is MNHNY and CDR2 is SVGAGI (reference sequence). This chain's CDR3 is CASRAGTEHGYTF. For the CDR3, the DNA is TGTGCCAGCAGGGCCGGGACAGAACATGGCTACACCTTC.